This T cell receptor (beta chain) came from a study of blood T cells in healthy people across ages. Study-level points and caveats: Total diversity from one million sequenced T cells was likely underestimated.

Primers used in a second PCR of roughly 7 to 12 cycles were a sample-barcoded 5' primer and a J-beta primer mix. Each cDNA molecule, via a template-switch adaptor with 12 random nucleotides, was tagged. TCRdb redid the calling of the 5' RACE reads with MiXCR, one entry per CDR3 protein. The data contain approximately 2,000,000 distinct CDR3 sequences, about 39% of them singletons. The J segment lost 5 bases and the V segment lost 3 bases, leaving 2 bases of the junction unmatched. This CDR3 region has 14 residues. The germline CDR1 and CDR2 sequences are KGHDR and SFDVKD. Comment on this clonotype: Its antigen is undetermined.

Per individual sample, total RNA of at least 5.5 micrograms was extracted. The origin of this receptor is a human donor in good health. This rearrangement joins TRBV24-1 to TRBJ1-5; TRBD1 aligns across 8 bases. Sequencing input: blood. This CDR3 reads CATSDNRGYQPQHF. In nucleotides, the CDR3 is TGTGCCACCAGTGATAACAGGGGGTATCAGCCCCAGCATTTT.